The clone carrying this TCR beta chain was recorded a few times. These data are taken from a study of blood T cell repertoires in COVID-19. TCRdb keeps only in-frame clones here, not all; method: immunoSEQ multiplex PCR. The data show tens of thousands of clones, about 80% seen once. Specimen: peripheral blood. The receptor was isolated from a woman in her fifties or sixties with acute or convalescent COVID-19.

The CDR3 is CASSSGTGGNSPLHF. CDR3 bases: TGCGCCAGCAGCTCAGGGACAGGGGGTAATTCACCCCTCCACTTT. The chain links TRBV5-1 to TRBJ1-6; 11 nucleotides match TRBD1. V was clipped by 3 bases and J by 6 bases; unmatched bases: 2. Per germline, CDR1 SGHRS and CDR2 YFSETQ. The CDR3 runs 15 residues.